This T cell receptor beta chain was recovered during a study of CXCR3-negative and CXCR3-positive naive CD8 T cells. Study results and caveats: Naive cells used TRBV-TRBJ genes in much the same way whether CXCR3-negative or CXCR3-positive; memory cells did not.

As concerns this clonotype: What it recognizes is unknown.

In preparing the TRB cDNA libraries, 5' RACE with UMI labels was used. Using the 5' RACE reads, TCRdb records one entry per CDR3 protein without DNA. The listing contains about 58,000 distinct CDR3 sequences. Triplicate sorts, 320,000 or so cells apiece, were made for each CD8+ T cell subset. The CDR3 has 15 residues. Looked up from germline, CDR1 is SQVTM and CDR2 is ANQGSEA. The rearrangement joins TRBV29-1 to TRBJ2-6; absent DNA, TCRdb's TRBD1 call cannot be checked. This TCR was recovered from a human donor in good health. Some clones in this sample may be carry-over from other donors' samples. Sequencing was done on a sample of naive CXCR3- CD8+ T cells from blood. Subset indicated: CD45RO-CCR7+CD27+CD95- naive CD8+ T cells lacking CXCR3 (TNR3-). The CDR3 protein is CSVPTWGSGANVLTF. The complete variable domain, with remaining parts taken from reference TRBV29-1 and TRBJ2-6, reads SAVISQKPSRDICQRGTSLTIQCQVDSQVTMMFWYRQQPGQSLTLIATANQGSEATYESGFVIDKFPISRPNLTFSTLTVSNMSPEDSSIYLCSVPTWGSGANVLTFGAGSRLTVL.